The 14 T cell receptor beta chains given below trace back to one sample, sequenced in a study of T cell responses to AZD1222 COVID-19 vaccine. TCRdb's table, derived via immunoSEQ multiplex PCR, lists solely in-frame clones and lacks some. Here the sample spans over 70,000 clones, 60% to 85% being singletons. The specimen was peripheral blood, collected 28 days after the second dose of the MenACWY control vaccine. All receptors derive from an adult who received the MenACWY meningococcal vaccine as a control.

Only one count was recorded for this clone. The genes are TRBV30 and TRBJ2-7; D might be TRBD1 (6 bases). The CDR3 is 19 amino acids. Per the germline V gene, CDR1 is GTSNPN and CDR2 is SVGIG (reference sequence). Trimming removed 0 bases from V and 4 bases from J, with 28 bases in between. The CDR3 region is CAWSVYVPTGKETVYEQYF. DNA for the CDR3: TGTGCCTGGAGTGTTTACGTTCCGACAGGAAAAGAGACCGTATACGAGCAGTACTTC.

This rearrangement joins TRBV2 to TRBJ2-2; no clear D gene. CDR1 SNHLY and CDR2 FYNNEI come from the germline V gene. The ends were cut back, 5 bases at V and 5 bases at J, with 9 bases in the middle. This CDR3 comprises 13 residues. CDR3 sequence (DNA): TGTGCCAGCAGTAGTCTCAGTACCGGGGAGCTGTTTTTT. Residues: CASSSLSTGELFF.

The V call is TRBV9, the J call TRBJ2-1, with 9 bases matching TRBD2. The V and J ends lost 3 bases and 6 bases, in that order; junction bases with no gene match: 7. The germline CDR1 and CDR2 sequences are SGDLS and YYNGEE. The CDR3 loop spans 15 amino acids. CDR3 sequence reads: CASSAAGGRGNEQFF. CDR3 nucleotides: TGTGCCAGCAGCGCGGCGGGAGGGCGTGGCAATGAGCAGTTCTTC.

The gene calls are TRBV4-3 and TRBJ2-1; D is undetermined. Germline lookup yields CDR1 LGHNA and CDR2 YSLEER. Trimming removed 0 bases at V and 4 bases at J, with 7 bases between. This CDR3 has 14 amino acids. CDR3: CASSQDLGYNEQFF. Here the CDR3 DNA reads TGCGCCAGCAGCCAAGACTTAGGATACAATGAGCAGTTCTTC.

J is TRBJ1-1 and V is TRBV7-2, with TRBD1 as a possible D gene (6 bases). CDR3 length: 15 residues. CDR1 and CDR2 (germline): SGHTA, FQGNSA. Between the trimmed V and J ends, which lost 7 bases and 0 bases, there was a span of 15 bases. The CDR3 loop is CASTRRTVLNTEAFF. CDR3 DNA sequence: TGTGCCAGCACCCGAAGGACAGTCCTGAACACTGAAGCTTTCTTT. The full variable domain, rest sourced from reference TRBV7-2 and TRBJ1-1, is GAGVSQSPSNKVTEKGKDVELRCDPISGHTALYWYRQSLGQGLEFLIYFQGNSAPDKSGLPSDRFSAERTGGSVSTLTIQRTQQEDSAVYLCASTRRTVLNTEAFFGQGTRLTVV.

This CDR3 reads CATLAGRNYGYTF. The CDR3 DNA reads as TGTGCCACCCTCGCCGGGAGGAACTATGGCTACACCTTC. The chain is built from TRBV28 and TRBJ1-2; D gene ambiguous. There are 13 residues in the CDR3. Germline V gene sequence: CDR1 MDHEN, CDR2 SYDVKM. Trimming cost V 10 bases and J 2 bases, with 14 bases left between them.

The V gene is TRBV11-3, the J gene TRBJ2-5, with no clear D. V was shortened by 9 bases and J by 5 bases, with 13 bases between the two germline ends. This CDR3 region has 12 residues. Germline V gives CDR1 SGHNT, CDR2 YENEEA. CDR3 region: CASLLSPETQYF. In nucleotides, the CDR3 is TGTGCCAGTCTGCTATCTCCGGAGACCCAGTACTTC.

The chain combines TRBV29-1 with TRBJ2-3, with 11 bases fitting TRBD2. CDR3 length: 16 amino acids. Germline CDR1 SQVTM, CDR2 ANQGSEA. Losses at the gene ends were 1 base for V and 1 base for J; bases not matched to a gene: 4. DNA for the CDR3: TGCAGCGTTGAAGGGGGGACTAGCGGACGCACAGATACGCAGTATTTT. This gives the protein CSVEGGTSGRTDTQYF.

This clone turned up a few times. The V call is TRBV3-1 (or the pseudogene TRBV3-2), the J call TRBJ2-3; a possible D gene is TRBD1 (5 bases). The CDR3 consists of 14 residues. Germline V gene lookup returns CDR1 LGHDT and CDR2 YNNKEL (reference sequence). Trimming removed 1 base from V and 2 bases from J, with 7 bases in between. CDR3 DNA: TGTGCCAGCAGCCAAGGACAGCCCACAGATACGCAGTATTTT. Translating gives CASSQGQPTDTQYF.

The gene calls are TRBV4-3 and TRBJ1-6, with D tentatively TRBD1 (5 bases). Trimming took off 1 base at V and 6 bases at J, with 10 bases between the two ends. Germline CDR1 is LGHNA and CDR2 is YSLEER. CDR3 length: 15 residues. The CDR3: CASSQGRAGNSPLHF. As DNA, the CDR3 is TGCGCCAGCAGCCAAGGCAGGGCGGGTAATTCACCCCTCCACTTT.

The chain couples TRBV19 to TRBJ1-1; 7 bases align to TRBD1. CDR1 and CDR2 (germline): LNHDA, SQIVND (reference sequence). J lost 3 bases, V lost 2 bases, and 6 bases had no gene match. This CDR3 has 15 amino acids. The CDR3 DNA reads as TGTGCCAGTAGTATAAGGGCCAGGGGGGACACTGAAGCTTTCTTT. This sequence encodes CASSIRARGDTEAFF.

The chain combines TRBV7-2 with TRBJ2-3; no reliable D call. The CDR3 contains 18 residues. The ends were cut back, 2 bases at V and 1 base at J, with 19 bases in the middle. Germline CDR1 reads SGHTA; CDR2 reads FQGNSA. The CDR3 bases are TGTGCCAGCAGCTTATTGTGGGAACCTCTTCGTGGCACAGATACGCAGTATTTT. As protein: CASSLLWEPLRGTDTQYF.

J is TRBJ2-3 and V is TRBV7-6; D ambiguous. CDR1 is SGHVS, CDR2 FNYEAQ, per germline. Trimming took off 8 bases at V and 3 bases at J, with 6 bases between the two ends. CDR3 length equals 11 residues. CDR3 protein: CASGRTDTQYF. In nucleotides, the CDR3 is TGTGCCAGCGGAAGAACAGATACGCAGTATTTT.

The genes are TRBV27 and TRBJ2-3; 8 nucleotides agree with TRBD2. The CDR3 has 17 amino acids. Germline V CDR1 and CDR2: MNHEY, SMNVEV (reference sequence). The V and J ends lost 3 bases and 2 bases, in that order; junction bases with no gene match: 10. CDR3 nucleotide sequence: TGTGCCAGCAGTTTCGGGTTGGTAGCGGGGAACACAGATACGCAGTATTTT. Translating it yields CASSFGLVAGNTDTQYF.